This is a list of T cell receptor beta chains from one sample in a study of metastatic and nonmetastatic thyroid tumors. From the PCR reads, TCRdb re-called clones with MiXCR. The table shows fewer than 35,000 clones, with approximately 29% occurring only once. Sequencing used blood. The receptors derive from a female donor with papillary thyroid cancer or a benign thyroid nodule (not recorded which). Some clones in this sample may be carry-over from other donors' samples. The CDR3 runs from the conserved cysteine through the conserved F or W. Each record gives: clone size, V gene, J gene, D gene, CDR3 DNA, CDR3 protein. A D gene is named only where the DNA matches it firmly. Clone size is given for some rows only: seen once, a few or many times, or a class if the clone is expanded.

>many|TRBV19|TRBJ2-1|TRBD1
TGTGCCAGTAGTATAGCCCAGGGGGCCGGGCATGAGCAGTTCTTC
CASSIAQGAGHEQFF
>many|TRBV6-1|TRBJ1-5|NA
TGTGCCAGCAGGACAGGCCTTTCTCAGCCCCAGCATTTT
CASRTGLSQPQHF
>many|TRBV5-6|TRBJ1-3|NA
TGTGCCAGCACGGAAGGGGGGAGAAACACCATATATTTT
CASTEGGRNTIYF
>NA|TRBV6-1|TRBJ1-1|NA
TGTGCCAGCAGTGAAGTTGGGGGTGCTGAAGCTTTCTTT
CASSEVGGAEAFF
>many|TRBV20-1|TRBJ1-2|NA
TGCAGTGCTAGAGATGTCAGGGGCGCTGGCTATGGCTACACCTTC
CSARDVRGAGYGYTF
>many|TRBV6-1|TRBJ2-7|TRBD1
TGTGCCAGCAGTGGGACAGGGAATATCTACGAGCAGTACTTC
CASSGTGNIYEQYF
>few|TRBV3-1|TRBJ1-1|NA
TGTGCCAGCAGCCAAGGTTTATCAAACACTGAAGCTTTCTTT
CASSQGLSNTEAFF
>NA|TRBV6-1|TRBJ2-7|NA
TGTGCCAGCACCGAGGAAGCCGTGTACGAGCAGTACTTC
CASTEEAVYEQYF
>few|TRBV10-1|TRBJ2-7|NA
TGCGCCAGCAGTGAGAGTCGGGTCCAGGGCTACGAGCATTACTTC
CASSESRVQGYEHYF
>many|TRBV24-1|TRBJ2-3|NA
TGTGCCACCAGTGACCCCGACCCCACAGGCACAGATACGCAGTATTTT
CATSDPDPTGTDTQYF
>many|TRBV5-1|TRBJ2-3|TRBD2
TGCGCCAGCAGCTCCTTAGCGGGGAGCACAGATACGCAGTATTTT
CASSSLAGSTDTQYF
>many|TRBV28|TRBJ1-2|NA
TGTGCCAGCAGTTTATACGCCGAATCTAGGGACGGCTACACCTTC
CASSLYAESRDGYTF
>few|TRBV6-4|TRBJ2-3|NA
TGTGCCAGCAGTGACGTGACAGGAGACACAGATACGCAGTATTTT
CASSDVTGDTDTQYF
>NA|TRBV28|TRBJ2-1|TRBD2
TGTGCCAGCAGTACCTCTAGCGGAGGCCCCTCCCACAATGAGCAGTTCTTC
CASSTSSGGPSHNEQFF
>many|TRBV20-1|TRBJ2-6|TRBD1
TGCAGTGCTAACCAGGGGGTCGGGGCCAACGTCCTGACTTTC
CSANQGVGANVLTF
>once|TRBV12-3/TRBV12-4|TRBJ1-2|TRBD1
TGTGCCAGCAACAGGGACAGGGTTTATCGTGGCTACTCCTTC
CASNRDRVYRGYSF